This T cell receptor (beta chain) comes out of a study of graft-versus-host responses after intestinal transplantation. Across the whole study: Every recipient had anti-thymocyte globulin induction and roughly three years of tacrolimus plus steroids. Findings and caveats of the study: Detection of GvH clones occurred in recipient marrow, and some had their first appearance in ileum or blood. Graft-donor T cell macrochimerism in patients accompanied high graft-versus-host to host-versus-graft clonal ratios in allografts. With peak circulating GvH clone levels came an association with early post-transplant HvG declines.

Looked up from germline, CDR1 is MNHNY and CDR2 is SVGAGI (reference sequence). Trimming stripped 0 bases from V and 4 bases from J, with 10 bases between. CDR3 size: 14 residues. TCRdb's copy holds only in-frame clones and misses some; the assay was immunoSEQ multiplex PCR. The data hold about 96,000 clones, with about 94% observed a single time. Of note for this clone: Its antigen is currently unknown.

The chain carries TRBV6-6 and TRBJ2-7; D is possibly TRBD2 (7 bases). The sequences come from unstimulated CD4+ T cells sorted from spleen or lymph node cells, collected before intestinal transplant. The TCR sequence derives from a human donor who received an intestinal transplant. The CDR3: CASSYSGGLYEQYF. The CDR3 nucleotides read TGTGCCAGCAGTTACTCGGGGGGGCTGTACGAGCAGTACTTC.